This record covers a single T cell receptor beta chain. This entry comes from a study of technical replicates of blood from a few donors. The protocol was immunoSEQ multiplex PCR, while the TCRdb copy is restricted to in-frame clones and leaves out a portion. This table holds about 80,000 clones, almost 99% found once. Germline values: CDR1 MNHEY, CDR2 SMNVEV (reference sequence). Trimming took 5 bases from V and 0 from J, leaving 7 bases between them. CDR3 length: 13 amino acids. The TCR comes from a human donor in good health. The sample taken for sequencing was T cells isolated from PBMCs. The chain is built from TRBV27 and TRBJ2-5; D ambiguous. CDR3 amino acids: CASSRVYQETQYF. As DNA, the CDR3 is TGTGCCAGCAGTAGAGTGTACCAAGAGACCCAGTACTTC.